This section outlines one T cell receptor beta chain sequence together with its context. Antigen specificity is unknown. Germline lookup yields CDR1 DFQATT and CDR2 SNEGSKA (reference sequence). This CDR3 has 13 amino acids. Trimming cost V 3 bases and J 3 bases, with 11 bases left between them. The data belong to a study of T cells in Graves' hyperthyroidism and ophthalmopathy. General study results and limits: In simple terms, a model built on 13 V-J features told ophthalmopathy apart from stable hyperthyroidism. Clonotypes that were expanded in thyroid above 0.001 mostly appeared in blood too.

It was RNA transcripts that yielded the amplified TCR beta CDR3 regions. Initially, a first-round RT-PCR of the TCR CDR3 employed the HTBI primer set. TCRdb ran MiXCR on the multiplex PCR reads and lists one entry per CDR3 protein. The table has 500,000 to 650,000 distinct CDR3 sequences, over 35% seen once. This receptor was obtained from an adult woman with Graves' disease, either hyperthyroidism or ophthalmopathy (not recorded which). The rearrangement links TRBV20-1 to TRBJ2-5; D is possibly TRBD1 (5 bases). The sequenced sample consisted of peripheral blood or thyroid tissue (not recorded which). CDR3 loop: CSASLGREETQYF. In DNA, the CDR3 is TGCAGTGCTAGTCTGGGGCGCGAAGAGACCCAGTACTTC.